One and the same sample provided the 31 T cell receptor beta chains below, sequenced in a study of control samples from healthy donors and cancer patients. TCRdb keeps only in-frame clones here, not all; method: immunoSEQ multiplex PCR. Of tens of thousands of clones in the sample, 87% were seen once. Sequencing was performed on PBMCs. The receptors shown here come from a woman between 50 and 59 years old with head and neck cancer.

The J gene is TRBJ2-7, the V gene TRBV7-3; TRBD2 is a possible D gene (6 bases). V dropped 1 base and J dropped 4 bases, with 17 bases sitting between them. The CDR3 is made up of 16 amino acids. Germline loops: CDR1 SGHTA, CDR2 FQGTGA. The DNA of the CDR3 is TGTGCCAGCAGCTTAAATACGGCGATGGGGGGATACGAGCAGTACTTC. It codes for CASSLNTAMGGYEQYF.

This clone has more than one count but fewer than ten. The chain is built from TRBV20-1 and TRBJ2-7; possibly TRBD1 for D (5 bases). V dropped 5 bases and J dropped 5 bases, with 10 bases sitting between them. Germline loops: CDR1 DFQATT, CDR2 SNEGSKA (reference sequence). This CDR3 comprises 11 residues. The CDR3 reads CSALTTDEQYF. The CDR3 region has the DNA TGCAGTGCTCTCACGACAGACGAGCAGTACTTC.

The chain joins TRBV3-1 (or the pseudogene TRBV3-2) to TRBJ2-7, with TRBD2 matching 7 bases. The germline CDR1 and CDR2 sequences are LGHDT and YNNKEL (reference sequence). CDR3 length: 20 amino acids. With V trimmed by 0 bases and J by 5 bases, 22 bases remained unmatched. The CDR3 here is CASSQESPQRWTLGRDEQYF. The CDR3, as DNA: TGTGCCAGCAGCCAAGAATCACCACAGAGGTGGACACTAGGGAGGGACGAGCAGTACTTC.

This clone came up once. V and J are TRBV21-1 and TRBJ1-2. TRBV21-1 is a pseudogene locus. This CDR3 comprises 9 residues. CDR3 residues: CATLYGYTF. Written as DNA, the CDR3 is TGTGCCACCCTCTATGGCTACACCTTC.

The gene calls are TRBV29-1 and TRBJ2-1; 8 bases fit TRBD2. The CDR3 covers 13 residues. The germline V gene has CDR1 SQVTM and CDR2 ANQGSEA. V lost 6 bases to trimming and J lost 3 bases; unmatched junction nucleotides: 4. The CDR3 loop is CSVRTSLYNEQFF. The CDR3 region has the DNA TGCAGCGTCCGGACTAGCCTCTACAATGAGCAGTTCTTC.

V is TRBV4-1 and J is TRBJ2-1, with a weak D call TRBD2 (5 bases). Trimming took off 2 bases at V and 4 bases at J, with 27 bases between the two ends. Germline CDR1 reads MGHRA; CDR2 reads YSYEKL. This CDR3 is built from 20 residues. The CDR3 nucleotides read TGCGCCAGCAGCCAACGTCTCCCGGAGGACTCTCCCCCAGGATACAATGAGCAGTTCTTC. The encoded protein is CASSQRLPEDSPPGYNEQFF.

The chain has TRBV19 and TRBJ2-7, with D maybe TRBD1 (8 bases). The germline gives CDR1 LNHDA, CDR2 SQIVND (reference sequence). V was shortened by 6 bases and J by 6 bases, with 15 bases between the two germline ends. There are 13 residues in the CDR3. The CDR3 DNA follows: TGTGCCAGTAGCCTAACAGGGGGGGTCGAGCAGTACTTC. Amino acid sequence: CASSLTGGVEQYF.

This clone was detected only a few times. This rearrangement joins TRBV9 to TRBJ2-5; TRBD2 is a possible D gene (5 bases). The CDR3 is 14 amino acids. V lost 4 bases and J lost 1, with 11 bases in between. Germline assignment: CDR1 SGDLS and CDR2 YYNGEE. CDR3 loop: CASSPTGFQETQYF. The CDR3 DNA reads TGTGCCAGCAGCCCTACGGGGTTCCAAGAGACCCAGTACTTC.

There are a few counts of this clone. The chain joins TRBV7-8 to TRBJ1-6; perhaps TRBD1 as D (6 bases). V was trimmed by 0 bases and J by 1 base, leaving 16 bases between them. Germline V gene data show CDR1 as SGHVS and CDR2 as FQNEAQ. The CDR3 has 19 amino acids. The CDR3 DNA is TGTGCCAGCAGCTTAGCTACCTCGGGGGGCAGTTCCTATAATTCACCCCTCCACTTT. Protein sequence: CASSLATSGGSSYNSPLHF.

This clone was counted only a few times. CDR3 in DNA: TGTGCCTGGAGTGTACTTGGACGGAAGAGCTCCTACGAGCAGTACTTC. As protein: CAWSVLGRKSSYEQYF. This sequence joins TRBV30 and TRBJ2-7; D is unclear. In germline, CDR1 is GTSNPN, CDR2 SVGIG (reference sequence). Trimming removed 0 bases at V and 0 bases at J, with 15 bases between. The CDR3 loop spans 16 amino acids.

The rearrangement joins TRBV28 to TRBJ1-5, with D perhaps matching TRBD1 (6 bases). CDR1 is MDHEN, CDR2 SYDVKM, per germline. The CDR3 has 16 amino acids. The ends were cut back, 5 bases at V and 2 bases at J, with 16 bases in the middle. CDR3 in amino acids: CASSLQGPGGNQPQHF. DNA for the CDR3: TGTGCCAGCAGTCTCCAGGGGCCGGGGGGCAATCAGCCCCAGCATTTT.

This CDR3 is CASSLGADTEAFF. CDR3 DNA: TGCGCCAGCAGCTTGGGGGCGGACACTGAAGCTTTCTTT. The gene calls are TRBV5-1 and TRBJ1-1; D is uncertain. This CDR3 is built from 13 residues. The V gene lost 0 bases and the J gene lost 3 bases, with 6 bases spanning the gap. Germline V gene data show CDR1 as SGHRS and CDR2 as YFSETQ.

The CDR3 DNA follows: TGTGCCAGCAGCTTAGATTGGGGAGAGACAGGGACTAGCAATCAGCCCCAGCATTTT. As protein: CASSLDWGETGTSNQPQHF. The chain carries TRBV7-8 and TRBJ1-5, with TRBD1 matching over 7 bases. The germline gives CDR1 SGHVS, CDR2 FQNEAQ. After removal of 1 base from V and 0 bases from J, the junction contained 12 bases not matched to a gene. The CDR3 is 19 amino acids.

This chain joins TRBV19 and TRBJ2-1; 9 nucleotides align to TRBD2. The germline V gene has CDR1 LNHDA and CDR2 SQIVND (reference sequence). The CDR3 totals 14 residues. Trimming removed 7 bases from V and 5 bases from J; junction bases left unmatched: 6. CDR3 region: CASMRGGLDNEQFF. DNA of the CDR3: TGTGCCAGTATGCGGGGGGGTCTGGACAATGAGCAGTTCTTC.

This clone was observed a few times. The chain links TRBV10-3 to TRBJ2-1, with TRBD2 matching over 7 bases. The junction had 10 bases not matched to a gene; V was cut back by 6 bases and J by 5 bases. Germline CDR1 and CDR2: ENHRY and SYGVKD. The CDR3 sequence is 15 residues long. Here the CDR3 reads CAIRPTTGGNNEQFF. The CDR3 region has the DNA TGTGCCATCAGACCCACGACGGGGGGAAACAATGAGCAGTTCTTC.

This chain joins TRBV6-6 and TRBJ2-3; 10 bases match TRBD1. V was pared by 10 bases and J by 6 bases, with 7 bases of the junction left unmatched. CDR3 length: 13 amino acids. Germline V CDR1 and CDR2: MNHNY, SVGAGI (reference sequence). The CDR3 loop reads CATRTGGWDTQYF. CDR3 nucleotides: TGTGCCACCAGGACAGGGGGATGGGATACGCAGTATTTT.

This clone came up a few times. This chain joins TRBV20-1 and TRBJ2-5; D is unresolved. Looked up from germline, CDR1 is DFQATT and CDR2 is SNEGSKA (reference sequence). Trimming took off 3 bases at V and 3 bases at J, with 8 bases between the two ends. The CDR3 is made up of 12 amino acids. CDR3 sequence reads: CSASFQEETQYF. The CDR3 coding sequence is TGCAGTGCTAGTTTCCAAGAAGAGACCCAGTACTTC.

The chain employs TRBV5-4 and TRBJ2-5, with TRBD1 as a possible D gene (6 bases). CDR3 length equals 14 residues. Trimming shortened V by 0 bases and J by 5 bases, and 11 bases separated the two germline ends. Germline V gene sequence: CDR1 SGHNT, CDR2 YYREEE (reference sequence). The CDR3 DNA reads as TGTGCCAGCAGCTTGGCTAGGGGGAGCGAGACCCAGTACTTC. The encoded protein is CASSLARGSETQYF.

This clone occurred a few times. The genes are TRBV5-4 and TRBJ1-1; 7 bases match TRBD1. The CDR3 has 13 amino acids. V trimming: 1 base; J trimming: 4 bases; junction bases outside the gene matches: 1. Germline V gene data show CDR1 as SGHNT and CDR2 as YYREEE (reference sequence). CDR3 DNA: TGTGCCAGCAGCTTGAACAGGGGCACTGAAGCTTTCTTT. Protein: CASSLNRGTEAFF.

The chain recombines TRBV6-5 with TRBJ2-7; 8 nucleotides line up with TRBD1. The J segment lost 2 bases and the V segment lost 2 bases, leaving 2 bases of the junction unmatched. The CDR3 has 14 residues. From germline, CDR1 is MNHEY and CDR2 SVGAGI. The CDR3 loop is CASSYRTGTYEQYF. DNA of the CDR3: TGTGCCAGCAGTTACAGGACAGGGACCTACGAGCAGTACTTC.

CDR3 residues: CASGRGLKTGELFF. Here the CDR3 DNA reads TGTGCCAGTGGGAGGGGGCTAAAGACCGGGGAGCTGTTTTTT. The chain recombines TRBV19 with TRBJ2-2; D possibly uses TRBD1 or TRBD2 (7 bases each). The germline CDR1 and CDR2 sequences are LNHDA and SQIVND (reference sequence). Trimming took 8 bases from V and 5 from J, leaving 15 bases between them. The CDR3 totals 14 residues.

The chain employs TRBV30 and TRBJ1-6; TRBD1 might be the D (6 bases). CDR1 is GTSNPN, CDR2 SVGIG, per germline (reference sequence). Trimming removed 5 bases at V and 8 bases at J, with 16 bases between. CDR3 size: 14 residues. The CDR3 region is CAWVRPGGYSPLHF. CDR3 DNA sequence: TGTGCCTGGGTCCGGCCGGGGGGCTATTCACCCCTCCACTTT. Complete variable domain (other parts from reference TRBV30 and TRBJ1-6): SQTIHQWPATLVQPVGSPLSLECTVEGTSNPNLYWYRQAAGRGLQLLFYSVGIGQISSEVPQNLSASRPQDRQFILSSKKLLLSDSGFYLCAWVRPGGYSPLHFGNGTRLTVT.

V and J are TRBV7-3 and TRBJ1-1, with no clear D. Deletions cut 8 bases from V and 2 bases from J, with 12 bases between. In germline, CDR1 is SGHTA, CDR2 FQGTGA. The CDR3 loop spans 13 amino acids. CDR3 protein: CASGAGANTEAFF. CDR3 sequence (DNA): TGTGCCAGCGGCGCAGGAGCAAACACTGAAGCTTTCTTT.

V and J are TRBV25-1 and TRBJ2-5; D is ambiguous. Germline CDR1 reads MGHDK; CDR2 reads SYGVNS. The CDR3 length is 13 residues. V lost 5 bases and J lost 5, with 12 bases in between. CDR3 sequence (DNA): TGTGCCAGCAGTCATCTAGTAGATGAGACCCAGTACTTC. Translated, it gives CASSHLVDETQYF. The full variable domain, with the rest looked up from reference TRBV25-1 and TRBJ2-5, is EADIYQTPRYLVIGTGKKITLECSQTMGHDKMYWYQQDPGMELHLIHYSYGVNSTEKGDLSSESTVSRIRTEHFPLTLESARPSHTSQYLCASSHLVDETQYFGPGTRLLVL.

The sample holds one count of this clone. DNA for the CDR3: TGCGCCAGCAGCCAAGATGGGGCGGGGGAAGAAAAACTGTTTTTT. Residues: CASSQDGAGEEKLFF. V gene TRBV4-1 combines with J gene TRBJ1-4; D possibly corresponds to TRBD1 (5 bases). Germline lookup yields CDR1 MGHRA and CDR2 YSYEKL. This CDR3 has 15 amino acids. V was pared by 0 bases and J by 8 bases, with 13 bases between.

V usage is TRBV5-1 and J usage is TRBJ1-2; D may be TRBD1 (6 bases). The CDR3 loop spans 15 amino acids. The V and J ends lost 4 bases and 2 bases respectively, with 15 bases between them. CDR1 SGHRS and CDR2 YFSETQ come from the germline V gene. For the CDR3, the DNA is TGCGCCAGCAGCGAAACCGGGACACCCAACTATGGCTACACCTTC. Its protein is CASSETGTPNYGYTF.

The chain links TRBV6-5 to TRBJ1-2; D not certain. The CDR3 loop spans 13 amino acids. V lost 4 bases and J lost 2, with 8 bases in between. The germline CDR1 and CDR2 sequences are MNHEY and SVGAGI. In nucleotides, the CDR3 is TGTGCCAGCAGTTCTACTGGGAACTATGGCTACACCTTC. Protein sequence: CASSSTGNYGYTF.

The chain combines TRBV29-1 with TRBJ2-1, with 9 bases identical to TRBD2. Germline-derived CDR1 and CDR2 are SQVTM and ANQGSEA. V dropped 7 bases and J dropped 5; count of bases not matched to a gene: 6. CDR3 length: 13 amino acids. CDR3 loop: CSGPSGVHNEQFF. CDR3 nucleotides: TGCAGCGGGCCTAGCGGGGTCCACAATGAGCAGTTCTTC.

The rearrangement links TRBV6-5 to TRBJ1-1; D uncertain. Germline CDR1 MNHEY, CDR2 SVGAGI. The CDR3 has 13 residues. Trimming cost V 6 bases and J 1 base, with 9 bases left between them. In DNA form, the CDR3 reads TGTGCCAGCAGCACCATCTCGAACACTGAAGCTTTCTTT. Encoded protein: CASSTISNTEAFF.

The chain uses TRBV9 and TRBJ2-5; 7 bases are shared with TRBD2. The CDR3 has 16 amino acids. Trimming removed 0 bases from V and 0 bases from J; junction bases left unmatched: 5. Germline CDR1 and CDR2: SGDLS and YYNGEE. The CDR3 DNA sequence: TGTGCCAGCAGCGTAGGGTTGGGGACTAACCAAGAGACCCAGTACTTC. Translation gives CASSVGLGTNQETQYF.

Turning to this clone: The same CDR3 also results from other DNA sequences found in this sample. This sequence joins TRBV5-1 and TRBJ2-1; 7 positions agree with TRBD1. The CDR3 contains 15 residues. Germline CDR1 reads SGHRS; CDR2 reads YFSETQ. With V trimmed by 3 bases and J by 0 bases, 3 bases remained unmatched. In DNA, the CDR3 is TGCGCCAGCAGCTCCGGGACAGTCTCCTACAATGAGCAGTTCTTC. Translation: CASSSGTVSYNEQFF.